One sample yielded the 11 T cell receptor beta chains listed below, sequenced in a study of blood T cell repertoires in COVID-19. Some clones are missing from TCRdb's copy, which holds only in-frame ones; the method was immunoSEQ multiplex PCR. The sample carries approximately 250,000 clones, 80% to 90% recorded once. Sample: PBMCs or T cells enriched from blood (not recorded which). These receptors were taken from a woman in her thirties or forties who had been exposed to COVID-19.

J is TRBJ1-2 and V is TRBV28, with D tentatively TRBD1 (5 bases). The length of the CDR3 is 13 residues. In germline, CDR1 is MDHEN, CDR2 SYDVKM. V was trimmed by 5 bases and J by 4 bases, leaving 11 bases between them. The CDR3 sequence is CASSVGGIYGYTF. The DNA of the CDR3 is TGTGCCAGCAGTGTGGGGGGGATCTATGGCTACACCTTC.

The chain couples TRBV4-2 to TRBJ2-4, with 11 bases aligning to TRBD2. This CDR3 has 16 amino acids. Germline CDR1 and CDR2: LGHNA and YNFKEQ. The J segment lost 8 bases and the V segment lost 0 bases, leaving 6 bases of the junction unmatched. As DNA, the CDR3 is TGTGCCAGCAGCCAAGATGGAACTAGCGGGAGCGACATTCAGTACTTC. Its translation: CASSQDGTSGSDIQYF.

CDR3 DNA: TGTGCCAGCAGTGAAGGAGAGGGCAATCAGCCCCAGCATTTT. This codes for CASSEGEGNQPQHF. The chain has TRBV2 and TRBJ1-5, with D hard to call. V lost 1 base to trimming and J lost 2 bases, with 6 bases between them. The CDR3 runs to 14 residues. In germline, CDR1 is SNHLY, CDR2 FYNNEI.

This chain links TRBV28 with TRBJ1-5; tentatively, D is TRBD1 (5 bases). CDR3 length equals 14 residues. Trimming left V 1 base short and J 9 bases short, with 13 bases between. The germline V gene encodes CDR1 MDHEN and CDR2 SYDVKM. CDR3 sequence (DNA): TGTGCCAGCAGTTTATTAGGGGAAATGAGGCCCCAGCATTTT. Its translation is CASSLLGEMRPQHF.

The V gene is TRBV6-2 or TRBV6-3, the J gene TRBJ2-7; D may be TRBD1 (6 bases). The CDR3 sequence is 13 residues long. V shed 5 bases and J shed 2 bases, with 10 bases lying between them. CDR1 is MNHEY, CDR2 SVGEGT, per germline. The CDR3 coding sequence is TGTGCCAGCAGTAGGGGGTTAACCTACGAGCAGTACGTC. It is translated as CASSRGLTYEQYV.

The chain links TRBV7-2 to TRBJ1-2; 8 bases are a match to TRBD1. The CDR3 loop spans 13 amino acids. Germline V gives CDR1 SGHTA, CDR2 FQGNSA. The V segment lost 5 bases and the J segment 8 bases; nucleotides outside the gene matches: 7. The CDR3 DNA is TGTGCCAGCAGCCCTACGACAGGGGACGGCTACACCTTC. Protein product: CASSPTTGDGYTF.

The CDR3 DNA is TGCAGCGTCCAGGGTAATAATGGCTACACCTTC. It codes for CSVQGNNGYTF. The V and J genes are TRBV29-1 and TRBJ1-2; D possibly corresponds to TRBD1 (5 bases). The V and J ends lost 6 bases and 6 bases respectively, with 11 bases between them. The length of the CDR3 is 11 residues. Per germline, CDR1 SQVTM and CDR2 ANQGSEA.

This clone showed up just once. The rearrangement joins TRBV11-1 to TRBJ1-2; D is ambiguous. The germline gives CDR1 SGHAT, CDR2 FQDESV (reference sequence). This CDR3 contains 15 residues. Between the trimmed V and J ends, which lost 0 bases and 5 bases, there was a span of 13 bases. The CDR3 sequence is CASSLAPGQEYGYTF. The CDR3 DNA reads as TGTGCCAGCAGCTTAGCCCCTGGTCAGGAATATGGCTACACCTTC.

This chain uses TRBV19 with TRBJ1-6; the D gene is possibly TRBD1 (5 bases). CDR3 length: 14 amino acids. Germline CDR1 is LNHDA and CDR2 is SQIVND (reference sequence). V lost 5 bases, J lost 12 bases, and 17 bases lay in between. CDR3 loop: CASSGTLADLPLHF. CDR3 nucleotides: TGTGCCAGTAGTGGGACTCTCGCGGATCTACCCCTCCACTTT.

The chain carries TRBV7-2 and TRBJ2-3, with 8 bases that match TRBD2. Trimming removed 6 bases from V and 4 bases from J; junction bases left unmatched: 6. The CDR3 totals 14 residues. Germline CDR1 is SGHTA and CDR2 is FQGNSA. DNA of the CDR3: TGTGCCAGCAGTTCCAGACTAGCGTCAGATACGCAGTATTTT. Protein sequence: CASSSRLASDTQYF.

The V and J genes are TRBV28 and TRBJ1-5; unclear D gene. V was shortened by 4 bases and J by 0 bases, with 13 bases between the two germline ends. Germline V gene data show CDR1 as MDHEN and CDR2 as SYDVKM. CDR3 length: 16 amino acids. CDR3 in amino acids: CASSSPGVSSNQPQHF. The CDR3 DNA sequence: TGTGCCAGCAGTTCTCCGGGAGTTTCTAGCAATCAGCCCCAGCATTTT.